These T cell receptor beta chains were read from a single sample in a study of blood T cell repertoires in COVID-19. Sequenced by immunoSEQ multiplex PCR; TCRdb stores in-frame clones only, minus some. The repertoire holds about 400,000 clones, with about nine tenths as singletons. Input material: PBMCs or T cells enriched from blood (not recorded which). The receptors shown here come from a woman younger than 45 who had recovered from COVID-19. CDR3s include the opening cysteine and the closing phenylalanine or tryptophan. Each record gives: CDR3 length, J gene, clone size, D gene, V gene, CDR3 protein, CDR3 DNA. The D gene is left open where the match is weak. The size field is filled for only some rows; it gives once, few, many or a size class.

12 TRBJ2-5 - - TRBV12-5 CASGLREETQYF TGTGCTAGTGGTCTCCGGGAAGAGACCCAGTACTTC
16 TRBJ2-1 - - TRBV7-3 CASSPIGRRTYNEQFF TGTGCCAGCAGCCCAATCGGGAGAAGAACCTACAATGAGCAGTTCTTC
16 TRBJ1-4 few - TRBV28 CASSLDQGSSGEKLFF TGTGCCAGCAGTTTAGACCAGGGGAGTTCTGGAGAAAAACTGTTTTTT
16 TRBJ2-2 - TRBD2 TRBV7-3 CASSLQVAGVTGELFF TGTGCCAGCAGCCTCCAGGTTGCGGGAGTCACCGGGGAGCTGTTTTTT
11 TRBJ1-4 - - TRBV28 CASSPSNKLFF TGTGCCAGCAGTCCATCAAATAAACTGTTTTTT
13 TRBJ2-1 once - TRBV3-1/TRBV3-2 CASSQRSHNEQFF TGTGCCAGCAGCCAACGGAGCCACAATGAGCAGTTCTTC
15 TRBJ2-3 - TRBD1 TRBV27 CASSLRDRGTDTQYF TGTGCCAGCAGTTTAAGGGACAGGGGGACAGATACGCAGTATTTT
14 TRBJ2-7 - TRBD2 TRBV27 CASRTSGASGEQYF TGTGCCAGCAGGACTAGCGGGGCTTCGGGGGAGCAGTACTTC
15 TRBJ1-1 - - TRBV5-4 CASSLNRAKNTEAFF TGTGCCAGCAGCTTAAACAGGGCTAAGAACACTGAAGCTTTCTTT
15 TRBJ2-5 once TRBD2 TRBV5-1 CASSLGLAGQETQYF TGCGCCAGCAGCTTGGGGTTAGCGGGGCAAGAGACCCAGTACTTC
15 TRBJ2-3 - - TRBV19 CASSMAARTSDTQYF TGTGCCAGTAGTATGGCCGCACGAACCTCAGATACGCAGTATTTT
15 TRBJ2-7 - TRBD2 TRBV7-3 CASSLIGGDLYEQYF TGTGCCAGCAGCTTAATCGGGGGGGATCTCTACGAGCAGTACTTC
14 TRBJ2-7 - - TRBV4-3 CASSPSPGYYEQYF TGCGCCAGCAGCCCAAGCCCCGGTTACTACGAGCAGTACTTC
15 TRBJ2-1 - - TRBV5-1 CASSLIGRGINEQFF TGCGCCAGCAGCTTGATTGGGCGCGGGATCAATGAGCAGTTCTTC
16 TRBJ1-4 - TRBD1 TRBV9 CASSPGQGYVNEKLFF TGTGCCAGCAGCCCCGGACAGGGCTACGTTAATGAAAAACTGTTTTTT
13 TRBJ2-7 once - TRBV11-1 CASSLDRPYEQYF TGTGCCAGCAGCTTAGACAGACCCTACGAGCAGTACTTC
17 TRBJ2-1 - TRBD2 TRBV9 CASSVDGGGLSYNEQFF TGTGCCAGCAGCGTAGATGGCGGGGGGCTCTCCTACAATGAGCAGTTCTTC
13 TRBJ1-2 - - TRBV12-3/TRBV12-4 CASSLQGFYGYTF TGTGCCAGCAGCTTACAGGGATTCTATGGCTACACCTTC
15 TRBJ2-4 - - TRBV25-1 CASSERRLAKNIQYF TGTGCCAGCAGTGAAAGAAGACTAGCCAAAAACATTCAGTACTTC
14 TRBJ2-5 - - TRBV24-1 CATSEPGVQETQYF TGTGCCACCAGTGAGCCCGGGGTTCAGGAGACCCAGTACTTC
11 TRBJ1-2 - - TRBV28 CASGQNYGYTF TGTGCCAGCGGACAGAACTATGGCTACACCTTC
14 TRBJ2-5 - - TRBV11-2 CASSSVTFQETQYF TGTGCCAGCAGCTCTGTCACTTTCCAAGAGACCCAGTACTTC
16 TRBJ1-5 - - TRBV5-6 CASSSGLREGNQPQHF TGTGCCAGCAGCTCGGGACTACGAGAGGGCAATCAGCCCCAGCATTTT